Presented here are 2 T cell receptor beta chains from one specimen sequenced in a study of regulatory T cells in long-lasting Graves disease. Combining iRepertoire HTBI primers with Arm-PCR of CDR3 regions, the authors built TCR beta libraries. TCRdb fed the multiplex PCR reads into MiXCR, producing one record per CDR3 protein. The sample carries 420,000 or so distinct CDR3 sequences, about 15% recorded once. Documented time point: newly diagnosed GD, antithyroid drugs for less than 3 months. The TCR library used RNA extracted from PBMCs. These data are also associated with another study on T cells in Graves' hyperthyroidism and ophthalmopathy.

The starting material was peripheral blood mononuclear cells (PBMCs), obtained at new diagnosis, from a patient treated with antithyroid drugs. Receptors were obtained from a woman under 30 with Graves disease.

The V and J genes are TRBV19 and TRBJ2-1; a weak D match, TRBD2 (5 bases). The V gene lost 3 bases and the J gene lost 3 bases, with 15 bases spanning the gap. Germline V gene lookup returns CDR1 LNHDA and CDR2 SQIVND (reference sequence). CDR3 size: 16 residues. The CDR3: CASSISSGRNYNEQFF. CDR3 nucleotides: TGTGCCAGTAGTATTTCCAGCGGAAGAAACTACAATGAGCAGTTCTTC. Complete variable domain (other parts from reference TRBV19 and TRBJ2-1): DGGITQSPKYLFRKEGQNVTLSCEQNLNHDAMYWYRQDPGQGLRLIYYSQIVNDFQKGDIAEGYSVSREKKESFPLTVTSAQKNPTAFYLCASSISSGRNYNEQFFGPGTRLTVL.

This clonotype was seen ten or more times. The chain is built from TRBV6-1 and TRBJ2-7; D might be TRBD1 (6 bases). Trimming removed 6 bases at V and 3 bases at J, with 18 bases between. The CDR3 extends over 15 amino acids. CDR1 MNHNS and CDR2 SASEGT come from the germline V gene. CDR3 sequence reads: CASRKPTGSRYEQYF. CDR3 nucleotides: TGTGCCAGCAGAAAGCCGACAGGCTCCCGCTACGAGCAGTACTTC.